The 30 T cell receptor beta chains given below trace back to one sample, sequenced in a study of blood T cell repertoires in COVID-19. Clones were read by immunoSEQ multiplex PCR, and TCRdb kept only the in-frame ones, dropping some. The sample has 200,000 to 300,000 clones, 88% seen once. Source material: peripheral blood. These receptors were collected from a human donor in a cohort sampled during active COVID-19.

The V gene is TRBV6-5, the J gene TRBJ1-3, with 7 bases aligning to TRBD1. From germline, CDR1 is MNHEY and CDR2 SVGAGI. This CDR3 comprises 16 residues. Losses at the gene ends were 3 bases for V and 0 bases for J; bases not matched to a gene: 5. CDR3 residues: CASSYHRGNSGNTIYF. For the CDR3, the DNA is TGTGCCAGCAGTTATCACAGGGGAAACTCTGGAAACACCATATATTTT.

This clone was observed a few times. The rearrangement uses TRBV10-1 and TRBJ2-7; tentative D call: TRBD1 (6 bases). The CDR3 loop spans 11 amino acids. The germline V and J ends were trimmed by 8 bases and 3 bases, with 8 bases remaining between them. Per germline, CDR1 WNHNN and CDR2 SYGVQD (reference sequence). The CDR3 protein is CASLQGYEQYF. CDR3 bases: TGCGCCAGCCTACAGGGCTACGAGCAGTACTTC.

V is TRBV28 and J is TRBJ2-7, with 9 positions matching TRBD2. The CDR3 extends over 15 amino acids. Germline V gene sequence: CDR1 MDHEN, CDR2 SYDVKM. The V and J ends lost 2 bases and 2 bases, in that order; junction bases with no gene match: 4. This CDR3 is CASSLPSGRTYEQYF. Here the CDR3 DNA reads TGTGCCAGCAGTTTACCAAGCGGGAGGACCTACGAGCAGTACTTC.

The V and J genes are TRBV4-3 and TRBJ2-7, with 7 bases matching TRBD2. This CDR3 has 15 amino acids. Germline V CDR1 and CDR2: LGHNA, YSLEER. V shed 1 base, J shed 3 bases, and the junction held 6 bases outside the gene matches. The CDR3 sequence: CASSQGALAVYEQYF. The CDR3 nucleotides are TGCGCCAGCAGCCAAGGTGCTCTAGCGGTCTACGAGCAGTACTTC.

The chain combines TRBV6-6 with TRBJ2-7, with 8 bases that match TRBD1. This CDR3 is 14 amino acids long. Germline-derived CDR1 and CDR2 are MNHNY and SVGAGI (reference sequence). With 5 bases clipped from V and 5 bases from J, the junction kept 8 bases outside the gene matches. This CDR3 is CASSPGRGRDEQYF. The CDR3 coding sequence is TGTGCCAGCAGTCCCGGCAGGGGGCGCGACGAGCAGTACTTC.

This clone was counted only a few times. V is TRBV7-2 and J is TRBJ2-3; 10 bases map to TRBD1. Germline V lookup: CDR1 SGHTA, CDR2 FQGNSA. The CDR3 is 16 residues long. The V gene end was trimmed by 5 bases and the J gene end by 2 bases; junction bases not matched to a gene: 7. This CDR3 reads CASSLDRGLATDTQYF. The CDR3 coding sequence is TGTGCCAGCAGCCTCGACAGGGGGCTCGCCACAGATACGCAGTATTTT.

This chain connects TRBV5-1 to TRBJ2-7; 8 bases map to TRBD2. This CDR3 is 15 amino acids long. V lost 4 bases, J lost 4 bases, and 10 bases stayed unmatched. Germline CDR1 SGHRS, CDR2 YFSETQ. CDR3 DNA sequence: TGCGCCAGCAGCACTCTAGCGGGCGAGCGGTACGAGCAGTACTTC. Its protein product is CASSTLAGERYEQYF.

This rearrangement joins TRBV6-6 to TRBJ2-2; D is ambiguous. V was cut by 6 bases and J by 3 bases, with 8 bases left in between. Per the germline V gene, CDR1 is MNHNY and CDR2 is SVGAGI (reference sequence). The CDR3 consists of 13 residues. The CDR3 spells CASSREYTGELFF. The CDR3 DNA reads TGTGCCAGCAGCCGTGAGTACACCGGGGAGCTGTTTTTT.

CDR3 in amino acids: CASTTGQGIGNTEAFF. The CDR3 DNA reads as TGTGCCAGCACCACCGGACAGGGGATAGGGAACACTGAAGCTTTCTTT. The V call is TRBV2, the J call TRBJ1-1; 9 bases are a match to TRBD1. CDR1 is SNHLY and CDR2 is FYNNEI in the germline V gene. The CDR3 covers 16 residues. V dropped 7 bases and J dropped 1; count of bases not matched to a gene: 10. Full variable domain (missing parts from reference TRBV2 and TRBJ1-1): EPEVTQTPSHQVTQMGQEVILRCVPISNHLYFYWYRQILGQKVEFLVSFYNNEISEKSEIFDDQFSVERPDGSNFTLKIRSTKLEDSAMYFCASTTGQGIGNTEAFFGQGTRLTVV.

The V and J genes are TRBV6-5 and TRBJ1-1; no clear D. The germline V and J ends were trimmed by 7 bases and 2 bases, with 11 bases remaining between them. The CDR3 is made up of 13 amino acids. In germline, CDR1 is MNHEY, CDR2 SVGAGI. The CDR3 nucleotides are TGTGCCAGCACCGCCGGAGTTAACACTGAAGCTTTCTTT. Translation gives CASTAGVNTEAFF.

This clone was seen a single time. The chain is built from TRBV29-1 and TRBJ2-2, with TRBD1 matching over 9 bases. Germline V gene data show CDR1 as SQVTM and CDR2 as ANQGSEA. There are 13 residues in the CDR3. V dropped 7 bases and J dropped 6; count of bases not matched to a gene: 6. Written as DNA, the CDR3 is TGCAGCGGGGGACAGGGAGACGCCGGGGAGCTGTTTTTT. Protein sequence: CSGGQGDAGELFF.

The chain carries TRBV9 and TRBJ2-7, with a tentative D call TRBD1 (6 bases). Looked up from germline, CDR1 is SGDLS and CDR2 is YYNGEE. V gave up 4 bases and J gave up 5 bases, with 16 bases separating them. There are 14 residues in the CDR3. CDR3 protein: CASSPRVGANEQYF. As DNA, the CDR3 is TGTGCCAGCAGCCCCCGGGTGGGGGCCAACGAGCAGTACTTC.

This chain links TRBV12-5 with TRBJ2-7; 8 bases line up with TRBD1. This CDR3 contains 15 residues. J gave up 4 bases and V 6 bases, and 11 bases lay outside the gene matches. Germline lookup yields CDR1 LGHNT and CDR2 FRNRAP. CDR3 in DNA: TGTGCTAGTGGGCCTGACAGGGGAAGTGGATACGAGCAGTACTTC. It codes for CASGPDRGSGYEQYF.

The J gene is TRBJ2-7, the V gene TRBV27, with D unclear. V was shortened by 0 bases and J by 0 bases, with 6 bases between the two germline ends. Germline CDR1 reads MNHEY; CDR2 reads SMNVEV (reference sequence). CDR3 length equals 14 residues. CDR3 in amino acids: CASSLSATSYEQYF. The CDR3 bases are TGTGCCAGCAGTTTATCGGCCACCTCCTACGAGCAGTACTTC.

V and J are TRBV5-4 and TRBJ1-2; no clear D. Germline CDR1 is SGHNT and CDR2 is YYREEE (reference sequence). The CDR3 extends over 15 amino acids. Trimming took 3 bases from V and 7 from J, leaving 19 bases between them. The CDR3 nucleotides are TGTGCCAGCAGCTCGCCTAGCCGCCTATTGGGTGGCTACACCTTC. This codes for CASSSPSRLLGGYTF.

The rearrangement links TRBV30 to TRBJ1-5; the match to TRBD1 covers 10 bases. Germline V gene sequence: CDR1 GTSNPN, CDR2 SVGIG (reference sequence). The V segment lost 2 bases and the J segment 5 bases; nucleotides outside the gene matches: 6. The CDR3 totals 15 residues. DNA for the CDR3: TGTGCCTGGAGTCGGGGACAGGGGATCGATCAGCCCCAGCATTTT. Amino acids: CAWSRGQGIDQPQHF.

The rearrangement links TRBV27 to TRBJ1-3; no definite D call. This CDR3 region has 13 residues. Trimming shortened V by 4 bases and J by 4 bases, and 8 bases separated the two germline ends. Germline V gene sequence: CDR1 MNHEY, CDR2 SMNVEV (reference sequence). The CDR3 DNA is TGTGCCAGCAGTTCTTCAACAGGAAACACCATATATTTT. This translates into CASSSSTGNTIYF.

This chain joins TRBV6-2 or TRBV6-3 and TRBJ1-5; tentatively, D is TRBD1 (6 bases). V dropped 2 bases and J dropped 4 bases, with 9 bases sitting between them. The CDR3 contains 14 residues. CDR1 and CDR2 (germline): MNHEY, SVGEGT. DNA for the CDR3: TGTGCCAGCAGTTACCTCAGGGGAAATCAGCCCCAGCATTTT. Protein sequence: CASSYLRGNQPQHF.

The chain recombines TRBV30 with TRBJ1-5; D perhaps matches TRBD1 (5 bases). In germline, CDR1 is GTSNPN, CDR2 SVGIG (reference sequence). V was clipped by 5 bases and J by 0 bases, with 11 bases between them. The CDR3 sequence is 14 residues long. This chain's CDR3 is CAWATGYSNQPQHF. In DNA, the CDR3 is TGTGCCTGGGCCACAGGTTATAGCAATCAGCCCCAGCATTTT.

V and J are TRBV3-1 (or the pseudogene TRBV3-2) and TRBJ2-1, with a weak D call TRBD2 (5 bases). Germline values: CDR1 LGHDT, CDR2 YNNKEL (reference sequence). Trimming took off 3 bases at V and 12 bases at J, with 18 bases between the two ends. The CDR3 covers 14 residues. The CDR3 coding sequence is TGTGCCAGCAGCCATAGGGTAGAAGAGGGTGTGCAGTTCTTC. Protein: CASSHRVEEGVQFF.

V usage is TRBV5-6 and J usage is TRBJ1-5; no clear D gene. This CDR3 has 12 residues. The germline V and J ends were trimmed by 4 bases and 9 bases, with 11 bases remaining between them. Germline lookup yields CDR1 SGHDT and CDR2 YYEEEE. CDR3 sequence (DNA): TGTGCCAGCAGCCTGGGAGGTGGGCCCCAGCATTTT. It encodes CASSLGGGPQHF.

The gene calls are TRBV4-3 and TRBJ2-1; TRBD1 matches 10 bases. V was clipped by 1 base and J by 8 bases; unmatched bases: 5. The CDR3 totals 15 residues. The germline gives CDR1 LGHNA, CDR2 YSLEER. The CDR3 region has the DNA TGCGCCAGCAGCCAAGTCCGGGACAGGGGTGATGAGCAGTTCTTC. It codes for CASSQVRDRGDEQFF.

This clone is a singleton in its sample. CDR3 loop: CASSLGTGIGYTF. The CDR3 region has the DNA TGTGCCAGCAGTCTGGGGACAGGGATCGGCTACACCTTC. The V and J genes are TRBV6-5 and TRBJ1-2; 9 bases agree with TRBD1. CDR3 length: 13 amino acids. J gave up 8 bases and V 5 bases, and 6 bases lay outside the gene matches. The V gene's germline CDR1 is MNHEY and CDR2 SVGAGI.

The chain employs TRBV24-1 and TRBJ2-1, with unresolved D. Trimming removed 5 bases at V and 1 base at J, with 11 bases between. The CDR3 covers 15 residues. Germline V gene lookup returns CDR1 KGHDR and CDR2 SFDVKD. The CDR3: CATSGEESSYNEQFF. The CDR3 nucleotides read TGTGCCACCAGTGGAGAGGAATCATCCTACAATGAGCAGTTCTTC.

This rearrangement joins TRBV4-2 to TRBJ2-7; TRBD2 might be the D (6 bases). CDR3 size: 16 residues. Germline V gene data show CDR1 as LGHNA and CDR2 as YNFKEQ. V was shortened by 0 bases and J by 3 bases, with 15 bases between the two germline ends. CDR3 in amino acids: CASSQEEASARYEQYF. In DNA, the CDR3 is TGTGCCAGCAGCCAAGAGGAGGCTAGCGCTCGCTACGAGCAGTACTTC.

The chain couples TRBV28 to TRBJ2-1; 10 bases are a match to TRBD2. V trimming: 4 bases; J trimming: 8 bases; junction bases outside the gene matches: 11. This CDR3 spans 16 amino acids. Germline V gene lookup returns CDR1 MDHEN and CDR2 SYDVKM. The CDR3 here is CASSSLEAGGHDEQFF. As DNA, the CDR3 is TGTGCCAGCAGTTCCCTGGAAGCGGGAGGGCACGATGAGCAGTTCTTC.

This clone has only a few counts. The rearrangement joins TRBV27 to TRBJ2-7, with a possible D match to TRBD1 (6 bases). Germline values: CDR1 MNHEY, CDR2 SMNVEV (reference sequence). This CDR3 contains 15 residues. The V end was cut by 4 bases, the J end by 2 bases, with 15 bases between. The CDR3 loop is CASSWGQGTAYEQYF. In DNA, the CDR3 is TGTGCCAGCAGTTGGGGGCAGGGAACGGCCTACGAGCAGTACTTC.

The V gene is TRBV6-5, the J gene TRBJ1-3, with unresolved D. Germline-derived CDR1 and CDR2 are MNHEY and SVGAGI. The germline V and J ends were trimmed by 5 bases and 7 bases, with 15 bases remaining between them. This CDR3 is 14 amino acids long. DNA of the CDR3: TGTGCCAGCAGTCACGGGCGGGCAAGGAACACCATATATTTT. Residues: CASSHGRARNTIYF.

This clone is a singleton in its sample. The rearrangement uses TRBV30 and TRBJ2-7, with 9 bases that match TRBD1. CDR1 is GTSNPN and CDR2 is SVGIG in the germline V gene (reference sequence). The CDR3 consists of 14 residues. After removal of 2 bases from V and 5 bases from J, the junction contained 7 bases not matched to a gene. DNA for the CDR3: TGTGCCTGGAGTACCGGGACAGGGACCAACGAGCAGTACTTC. It encodes CAWSTGTGTNEQYF. The whole variable domain, remainder taken from reference TRBV30 and TRBJ2-7, is SQTIHQWPATLVQPVGSPLSLECTVEGTSNPNLYWYRQAAGRGLQLLFYSVGIGQISSEVPQNLSASRPQDRQFILSSKKLLLSDSGFYLCAWSTGTGTNEQYFGPGTRLTVT.

This rearrangement joins TRBV6-2 or TRBV6-3 to TRBJ2-6, with a weak D call TRBD2 (6 bases). This CDR3 has 17 amino acids. The V gene lost 0 bases and the J gene lost 0 bases, with 9 bases spanning the gap. Germline loops: CDR1 MNHEY, CDR2 SVGEGT. CDR3 in DNA: TGTGCCAGCAGTTACTCGGGACTTATCTCTGGGGCCAACGTCCTGACTTTC. Its translation is CASSYSGLISGANVLTF.